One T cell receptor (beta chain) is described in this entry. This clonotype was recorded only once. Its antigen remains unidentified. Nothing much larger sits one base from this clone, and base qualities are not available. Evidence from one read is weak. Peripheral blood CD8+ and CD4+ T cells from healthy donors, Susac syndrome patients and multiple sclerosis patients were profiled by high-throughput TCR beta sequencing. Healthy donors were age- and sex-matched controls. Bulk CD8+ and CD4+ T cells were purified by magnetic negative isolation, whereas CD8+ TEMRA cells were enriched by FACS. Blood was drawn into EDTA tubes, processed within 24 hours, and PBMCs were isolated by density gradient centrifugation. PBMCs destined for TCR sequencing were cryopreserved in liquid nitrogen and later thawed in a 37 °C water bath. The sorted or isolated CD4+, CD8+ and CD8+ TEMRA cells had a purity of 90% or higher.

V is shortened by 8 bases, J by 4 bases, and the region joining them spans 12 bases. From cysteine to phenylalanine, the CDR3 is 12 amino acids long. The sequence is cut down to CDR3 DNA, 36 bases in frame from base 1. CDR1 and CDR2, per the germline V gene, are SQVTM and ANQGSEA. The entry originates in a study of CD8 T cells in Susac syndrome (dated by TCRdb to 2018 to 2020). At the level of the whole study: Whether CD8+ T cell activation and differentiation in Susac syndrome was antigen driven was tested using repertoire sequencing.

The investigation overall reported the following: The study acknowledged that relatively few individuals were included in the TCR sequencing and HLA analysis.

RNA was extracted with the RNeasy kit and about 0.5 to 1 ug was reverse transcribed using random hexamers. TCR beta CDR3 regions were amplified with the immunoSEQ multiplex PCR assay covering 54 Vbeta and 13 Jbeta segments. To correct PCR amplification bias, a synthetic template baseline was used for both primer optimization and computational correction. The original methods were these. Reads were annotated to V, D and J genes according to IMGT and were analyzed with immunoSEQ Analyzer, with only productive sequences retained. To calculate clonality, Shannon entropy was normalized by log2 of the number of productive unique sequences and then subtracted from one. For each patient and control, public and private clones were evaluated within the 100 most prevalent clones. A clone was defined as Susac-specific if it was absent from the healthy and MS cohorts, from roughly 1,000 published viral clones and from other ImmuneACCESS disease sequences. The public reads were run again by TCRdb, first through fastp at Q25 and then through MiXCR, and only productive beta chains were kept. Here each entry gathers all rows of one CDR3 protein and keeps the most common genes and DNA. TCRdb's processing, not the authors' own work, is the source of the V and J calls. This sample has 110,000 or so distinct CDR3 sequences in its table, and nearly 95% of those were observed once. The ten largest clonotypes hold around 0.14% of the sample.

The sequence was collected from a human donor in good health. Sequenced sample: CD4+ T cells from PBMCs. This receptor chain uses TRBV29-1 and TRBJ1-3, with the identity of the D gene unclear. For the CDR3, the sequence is CSSGGDGNTIYF. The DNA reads TGCAGCTCCGGAGGAGACGGAAACACCATATATTTT. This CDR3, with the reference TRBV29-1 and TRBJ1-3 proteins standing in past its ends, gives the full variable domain SAVISQKPSRDICQRGTSLTIQCQVDSQVTMMFWYRQQPGQSLTLIATANQGSEATYESGFVIDKFPISRPNLTFSTLTVSNMSPEDSSIYLCSSGGDGNTIYFGEGSWLTVV.